This T cell receptor beta chain was sequenced in a study of brain T cells in children with intractable seizures. Whole-study results and caveats: Clones missing pre-surgery may reflect undersampling of that blood sample. HCMV serostatus was not known, and viral specificity came from CDR3 similarity only.

As concerns this clone: Its matching antigen is unknown.

Generated by immunoSEQ multiplex PCR, the TCRdb table keeps only in-frame clones and is missing some. Of about 350,000 clones listed, over 90% are singletons. CDR1 and CDR2 from the germline V gene are SNHLY and FYNNEI. CDR3 size: 14 residues. With V trimmed by 6 bases and J by 7 bases, 4 bases remained unmatched. The time point here: blood from clinic visit 5 months post-surgery; TSC patient then seizure free. Only cases whose brain tissue showed the highest T cell transcript signatures were sequenced. This chain connects TRBV2 to TRBJ1-6; 9 nucleotides align to TRBD1. This specimen was peripheral blood, taken approximately 5 months after surgery. This sequence originates from a boy under three years old with tuberous sclerosis and intractable seizures. CDR3 in DNA: TGTGCCAGCAGCAAGGGACAGGGAAATTCACCCCTCCACTTT. It specifies CASSKGQGNSPLHF.